This TCR beta chain was sequenced in a study of spatial heterogeneity in lung cancer. Whole-study context: The correlation between TCR transcript counts in tumor regions and a T cell module score from matched bulk RNA-seq was strong. Findings and caveats of the study: Mutation counts in tumors were tracked by counts of expanded intratumoral alpha and beta TCRs.

Noted time point: sample taken at primary tumor resection. In TCRdb, the 5' RACE reads were re-called with MiXCR into one record per CDR3 protein. The data show some 7,000 distinct CDR3 sequences, with roughly 3.5% seen just once and 16% held by the top ten. This clonotype was seen many times. The antigen is undetermined. Trimming shortened V by 6 bases and J by 7 bases, and 19 bases separated the two germline ends. This CDR3 comprises 15 residues. Looked up from germline, CDR1 is SGHVS and CDR2 is FNYEAQ. The sequencing used lung tumor tissue, collected at surgery. This rearrangement joins TRBV7-6 to TRBJ2-1; possibly TRBD2 for D (5 bases). The TCR was taken from a male donor with early-stage non-small cell lung cancer. Here the CDR3 reads CASRPSPGLLNEQFF. CDR3 DNA sequence: TGTGCCAGCAGGCCAAGTCCCGGACTGCTAAATGAGCAGTTCTTC.